This T cell receptor (beta chain) was documented in a study of radiotherapy plus CTLA-4 blockade in lung cancer. Study-wide background: Objective responses emerged in about 20% of patients, and around 29% attained disease control.

Profiled with immunoSEQ multiplex PCR; TCRdb holds only in-frame clones, not every one. In the table there are some 74,000 clones, around 80% of which are singletons. Study-wide results and limits: Alongside interferon-beta, early blood T cell clone dynamics were reportedly the best predictor of response.

V was shortened by 2 bases and J by 0 bases, with 8 bases between the two germline ends. The CDR3 is 15 amino acids. Germline CDR1 reads MNHEY; CDR2 reads SMNVEV (reference sequence). On this clone itself: Its antigen is undetermined.

Those with chemo-refractory metastatic non-small-cell lung cancer were treated with focal radiation combined with CTLA-4 blockade using ipilimumab. The chain carries TRBV27 and TRBJ1-5; D is unclear. This TCR was sampled from a human donor with non-small cell lung cancer who had a complete response to radiotherapy plus ipilimumab. The material was peripheral blood, obtained from a patient treated with radiotherapy plus ipilimumab. The DNA for the CDR3 is TGTGCCAGCAGTTTAATCGCGCATAGCAATCAGCCCCAGCATTTT. As protein: CASSLIAHSNQPQHF.